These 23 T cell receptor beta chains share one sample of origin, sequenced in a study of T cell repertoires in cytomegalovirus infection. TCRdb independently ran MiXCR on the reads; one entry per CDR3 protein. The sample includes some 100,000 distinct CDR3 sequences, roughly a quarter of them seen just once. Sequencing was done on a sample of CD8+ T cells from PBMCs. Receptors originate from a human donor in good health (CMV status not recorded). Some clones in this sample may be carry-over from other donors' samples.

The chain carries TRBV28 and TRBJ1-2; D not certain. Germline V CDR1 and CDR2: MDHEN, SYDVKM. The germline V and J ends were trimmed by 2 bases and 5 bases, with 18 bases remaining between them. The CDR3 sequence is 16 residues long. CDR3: CASSLRRAQGLYGYTF. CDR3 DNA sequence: TGTGCCAGCAGTTTAAGGCGGGCGCAAGGATTGTATGGCTACACCTTC.

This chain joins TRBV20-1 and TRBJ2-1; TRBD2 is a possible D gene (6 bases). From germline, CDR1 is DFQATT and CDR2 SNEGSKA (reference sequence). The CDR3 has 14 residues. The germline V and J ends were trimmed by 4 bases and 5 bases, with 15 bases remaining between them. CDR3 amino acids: CSATDPGLNNEQFF. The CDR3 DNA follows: TGCAGTGCTACGGATCCGGGACTTAACAATGAGCAGTTCTTC.

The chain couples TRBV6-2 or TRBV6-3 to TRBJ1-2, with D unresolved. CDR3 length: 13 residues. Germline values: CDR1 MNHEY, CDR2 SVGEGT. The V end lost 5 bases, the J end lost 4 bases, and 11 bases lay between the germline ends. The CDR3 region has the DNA TGTGCCAGCAGTGCACCGGCCATCTATGGCTACACCTTC. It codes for CASSAPAIYGYTF.

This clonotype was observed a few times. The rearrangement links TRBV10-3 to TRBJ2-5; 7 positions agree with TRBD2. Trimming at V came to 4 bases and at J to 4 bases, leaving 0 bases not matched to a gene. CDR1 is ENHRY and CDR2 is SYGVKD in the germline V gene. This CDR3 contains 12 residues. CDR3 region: CAISGGRETQYF. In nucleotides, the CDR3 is TGTGCCATCAGTGGCGGGAGAGAGACCCAGTACTTC.

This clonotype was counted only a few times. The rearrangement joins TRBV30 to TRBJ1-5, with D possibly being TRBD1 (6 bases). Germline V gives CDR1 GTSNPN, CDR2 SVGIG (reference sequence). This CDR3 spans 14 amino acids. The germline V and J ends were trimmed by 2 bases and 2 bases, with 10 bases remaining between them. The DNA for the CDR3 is TGTGCCTGGAGTACCGGGGGCGGCAATCAGCCCCAGCATTTT. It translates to CAWSTGGGNQPQHF.

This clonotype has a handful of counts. The CDR3 DNA reads as TGTGCCAGCAGCATTAGCGGGGGGGCCTTAGATACGCAGTATTTT. Its protein product is CASSISGGALDTQYF. The V and J genes are TRBV7-3 and TRBJ2-3; 11 bases agree with TRBD2. V lost 5 bases to trimming and J lost 5 bases; unmatched junction nucleotides: 6. Germline V gene lookup returns CDR1 SGHTA and CDR2 FQGTGA. This CDR3 region has 15 residues.

CDR3 bases: TGTGCCAGCAGTTTACAAGATCGAACATGGTGGGGGGAGCTGTTTTTT. Translated: CASSLQDRTWWGELFF. The chain is built from TRBV28 and TRBJ2-2, with D unresolved. Per germline, CDR1 MDHEN and CDR2 SYDVKM. With 2 bases removed from V and 8 bases from J, the gap between germline ends came to 18 bases. CDR3 length equals 16 residues.

The CDR3 sequence is CASSSKLAGDEQYF. In DNA form, the CDR3 reads TGTGCCAGCAGCTCAAAACTAGCGGGAGACGAGCAGTACTTC. This chain uses TRBV7-6 with TRBJ2-7; 11 nucleotides agree with TRBD2. The CDR3 length is 14 residues. Germline V lookup: CDR1 SGHVS, CDR2 FNYEAQ. V shed 4 bases, J shed 5 bases, and the junction held 4 bases outside the gene matches.

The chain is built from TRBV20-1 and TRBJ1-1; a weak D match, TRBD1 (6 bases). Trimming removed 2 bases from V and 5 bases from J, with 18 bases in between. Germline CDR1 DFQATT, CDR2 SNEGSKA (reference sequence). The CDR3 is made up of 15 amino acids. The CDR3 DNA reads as TGCAGTGCTAGATTCGACAGGATAGGGGGGACTGAAGCTTTCTTT. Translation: CSARFDRIGGTEAFF.

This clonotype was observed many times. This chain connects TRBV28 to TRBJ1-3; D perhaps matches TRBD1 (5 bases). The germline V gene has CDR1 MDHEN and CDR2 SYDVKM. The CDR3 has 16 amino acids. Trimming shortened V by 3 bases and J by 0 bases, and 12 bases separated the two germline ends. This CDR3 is CASSFFGDSSGNTIYF. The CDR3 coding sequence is TGTGCCAGCAGTTTTTTCGGCGACAGCTCTGGAAACACCATATATTTT.

CDR3 loop: CASRLAGEDEQFF. CDR3 coding DNA: TGCGCCAGCCGACTAGCGGGAGAAGATGAGCAGTTCTTC. This chain uses TRBV10-2 with TRBJ2-1; TRBD2 agrees at 12 bases. CDR1 is WSHSY, CDR2 SAAADI, per germline. V shed 8 bases and J 8 bases; nucleotides not matched to a gene: 4. The CDR3 has 13 amino acids.

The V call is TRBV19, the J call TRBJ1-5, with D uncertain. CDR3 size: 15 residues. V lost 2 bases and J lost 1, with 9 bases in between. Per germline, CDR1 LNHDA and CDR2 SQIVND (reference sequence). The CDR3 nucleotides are TGTGCCAGTAGTATAAGCCTCGGGAGCAATCAGCCCCAGCATTTT. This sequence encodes CASSISLGSNQPQHF.

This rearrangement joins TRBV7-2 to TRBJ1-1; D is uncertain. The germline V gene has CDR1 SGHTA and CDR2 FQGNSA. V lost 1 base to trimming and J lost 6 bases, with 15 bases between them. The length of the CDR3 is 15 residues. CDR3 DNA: TGTGCCAGCAGCTTAGTCCTTCGACTACGGGCTGAAGCTTTCTTT. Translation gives CASSLVLRLRAEAFF.

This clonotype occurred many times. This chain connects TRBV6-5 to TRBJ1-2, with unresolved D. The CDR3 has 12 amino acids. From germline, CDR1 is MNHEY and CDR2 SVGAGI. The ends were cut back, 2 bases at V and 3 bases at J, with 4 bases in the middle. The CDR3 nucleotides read TGTGCCAGCAGTTACGACGACTATGGCTACACCTTC. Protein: CASSYDDYGYTF.

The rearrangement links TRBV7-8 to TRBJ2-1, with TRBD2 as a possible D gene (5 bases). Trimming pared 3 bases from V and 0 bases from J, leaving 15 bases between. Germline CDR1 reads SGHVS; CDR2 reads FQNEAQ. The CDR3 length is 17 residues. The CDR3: CASSFVAPGSSYNEQFF. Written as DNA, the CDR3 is TGTGCCAGCAGCTTTGTTGCTCCGGGGAGCTCCTACAATGAGCAGTTCTTC.

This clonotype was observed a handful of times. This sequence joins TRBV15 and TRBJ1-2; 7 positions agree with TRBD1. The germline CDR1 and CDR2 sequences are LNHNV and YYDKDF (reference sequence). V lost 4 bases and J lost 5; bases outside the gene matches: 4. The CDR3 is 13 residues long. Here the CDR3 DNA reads TGTGCCACCAGCACGGGGACAGTTTATGGCTACACCTTC. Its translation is CATSTGTVYGYTF.

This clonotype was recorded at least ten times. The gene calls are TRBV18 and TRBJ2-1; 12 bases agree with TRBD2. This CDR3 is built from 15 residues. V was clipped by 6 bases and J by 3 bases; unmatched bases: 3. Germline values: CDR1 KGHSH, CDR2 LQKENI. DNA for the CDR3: TGTGCCAGCTCCACTAGCGGGGGGAACTACAATGAGCAGTTCTTC. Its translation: CASSTSGGNYNEQFF.

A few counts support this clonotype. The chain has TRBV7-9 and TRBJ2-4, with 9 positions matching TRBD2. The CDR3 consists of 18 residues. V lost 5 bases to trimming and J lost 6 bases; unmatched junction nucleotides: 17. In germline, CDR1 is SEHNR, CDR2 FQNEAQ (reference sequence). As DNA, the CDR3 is TGTGCCAGCAGCCCCCCCAGCGGGGGGCCCGGCTGGGGAAACATTCAGTACTTC. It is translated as CASSPPSGGPGWGNIQYF.

CDR3: CASSERPPGPRDPSGNTIYF. CDR3 nucleotide sequence: TGTGCCAGCAGTGAACGCCCCCCCGGTCCCAGGGACCCTTCTGGAAACACCATATATTTT. V is TRBV6-4 and J is TRBJ1-3; possibly TRBD1 for D (5 bases). CDR1 is MRHNA, CDR2 SNTAGT, per germline. This CDR3 is built from 20 residues. Trimming removed 3 bases at V and 1 base at J, with 25 bases between.

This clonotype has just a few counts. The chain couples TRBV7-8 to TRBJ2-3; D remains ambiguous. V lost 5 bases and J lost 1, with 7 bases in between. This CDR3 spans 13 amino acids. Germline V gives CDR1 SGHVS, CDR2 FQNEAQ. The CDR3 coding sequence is TGTGCCAGCAGCCACCAGGGCACAGATACGCAGTATTTT. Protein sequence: CASSHQGTDTQYF.

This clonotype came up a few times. CDR3 coding DNA: TGTGCCAGCAGTTACCCGGGACAGGGCCTCCCTGGGGCCAACGTCCTGACTTTC. This sequence encodes CASSYPGQGLPGANVLTF. The chain carries TRBV6-5 and TRBJ2-6, with 9 bases lining up with TRBD1. With V trimmed by 2 bases and J by 2 bases, 7 bases remained unmatched. The CDR3 loop spans 18 amino acids. CDR1 and CDR2 (germline): MNHEY, SVGAGI.

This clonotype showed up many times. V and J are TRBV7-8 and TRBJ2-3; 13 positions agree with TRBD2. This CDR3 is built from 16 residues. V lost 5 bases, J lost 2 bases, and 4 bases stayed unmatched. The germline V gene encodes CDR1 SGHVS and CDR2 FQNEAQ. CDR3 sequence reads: CASSPGLAGVTDTQYF. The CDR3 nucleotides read TGTGCCAGCAGCCCCGGACTAGCGGGAGTCACAGATACGCAGTATTTT.

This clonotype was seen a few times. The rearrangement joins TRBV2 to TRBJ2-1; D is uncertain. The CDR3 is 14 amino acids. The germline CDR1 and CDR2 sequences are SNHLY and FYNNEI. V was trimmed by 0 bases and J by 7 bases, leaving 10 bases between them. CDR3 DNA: TGTGCCAGCAGTGAAGCGGTCCTCGGGAATGAGCAGTTCTTC. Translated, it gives CASSEAVLGNEQFF.